The rows below give T cell receptor beta chains drawn from one sample of a study of CD8+CD57+ T cells in acquired aplastic anemia. TCRdb re-derived calls from the reads in MiXCR, one entry per CDR3 protein. The sample consists of under 500,000 distinct CDR3 sequences, more than 25% of them appearing once. The source material was sorted CD4+, CD8+, or CD8+CD57+ T cells (not recorded which) from PBMCs. These receptors came from a human donor with aplastic anemia. Both conserved end residues are part of each CDR3. D genes are given only for firm matches. The size field is filled for only some rows; it gives once, few, many or a size class.

.	TRBV15	.	TRBJ2-1	CATSRVASNEQFF	TGTGCCACCAGCAGAGTGGCGTCCAATGAGCAGTTTTTC
.	TRBV4-2	few	TRBJ2-3	CASSPRGATDTQYF	TGTGCCAGCAGCCCGAGGGGGGCCACAGATACGCAGTATTTT
TRBD2	TRBV5-1	.	TRBJ2-7	CVSSFLTSGRRYEQYF	TGCGTCAGCAGCTTTCTGACTAGCGGGAGGCGCTACGAGCAGTACTTC
.	TRBV20-1	.	TRBJ2-3	CSAYLAPSTDTQYF	TGCAGTGCCTACCTAGCGCCCAGCACAGATACGCAGTATTTT
TRBD1	TRBV20-1	few	TRBJ1-3	CGALWTGIGNTIYF	TGCGGTGCTCTATGGACAGGAATTGGGAACACCATATATTTT
TRBD1	TRBV10-3	.	TRBJ1-1	CAIRAGTGWTEAFF	TGTGCCATCAGGGCCGGGACAGGGTGGACTGAAGCTTTCTTT
.	TRBV2	many	TRBJ2-5	CASSFGGQETQYF	TGTGCTAGCAGCTTTGGGGGACAAGAGACCCAGTACTTC
.	TRBV7-9	many	TRBJ2-1	CASSPRAGSSYNEQFF	TGTGCCAGCAGCCCAAGGGCAGGGTCTTCCTACAATGAGCAGTTCTTC
.	TRBV15	.	TRBJ1-2	CATSRSDRGYTF	TGTGCCACCAGCAGATCAGACAGGGGCTACACCTTC
.	TRBV20-1	many	TRBJ2-7	CSAAFFGDEQYF	TGCAGTGCTGCCTTTTTTGGGGACGAGCAGTACTTC
.	TRBV9	many	TRBJ1-5	CASSVQESNQPQHF	TGTGCCAGCAGCGTACAGGAGAGCAATCAGCCCCAGCATTTT
TRBD1	TRBV24-1	few	TRBJ1-2	CAASDPTGEYGYTF	TGTGCCGCCAGTGACCCGACAGGGGAATATGGCTACACCTTC
TRBD2	TRBV30	.	TRBJ2-5	CAWSVRGLAGVGTQYF	TGTGCCTGGAGTGTAAGAGGACTAGCGGGGGTGGGAACCCAGTACTTC
.	TRBV6-6	few	TRBJ1-1	CASSYPQGSTEAFF	TGTGCCAGCAGTTACCCTCAGGGCTCCACTGAAGCTTTCTTT
.	TRBV6-2/TRBV6-3	.	TRBJ1-4	CASSTTGPTNEKLFF	TGTGCCAGCAGTACCACAGGGCCGACTAATGAAAAACTGTTTTTT
.	TRBV7-8	few	TRBJ1-3	CASSWVRGVSFGNTIYF	TGTGCCAGCAGCTGGGTCAGAGGGGTTTCTTTTGGAAACACCATATATTTT
TRBD1	TRBV2	few	TRBJ1-1	CANPGTENTEAFF	TGTGCCAACCCCGGGACAGAGAACACTGAAGCTTTCTTT
.	TRBV19	few	TRBJ1-4	CASSKFSAQDNEKLFF	TGTGCCAGTAGTAAATTCTCCGCCCAAGATAATGAAAAACTGTTTTTT
.	TRBV7-8	.	TRBJ2-6	CAGSPSLPGANVLTF	TGCGCCGGCAGCCCTAGTCTCCCTGGGGCCAACGTCCTGACTTTC
.	TRBV25-1	many	TRBJ1-5	CASSESRGGSGNQPQHF	TGTGCCAGCAGTGAATCACGTGGGGGCTCGGGCAATCAGCCCCAGCATTTT
.	TRBV6-1	.	TRBJ2-5	CASSAATEETQYF	TGTGCCAGCAGTGCTGCAACCGAAGAGACCCAGTACTTC
.	TRBV20-1	many	TRBJ1-3	CSATPGLSSGNTIYF	TGCAGTGCCACTCCCGGGCTTAGCTCTGGAAACACCATATATTTT
.	TRBV19	many	TRBJ1-2	CASSTTTGLGYTF	TGTGCCAGTAGTACTACGACAGGCCTGGGCTACACCTTC
.	TRBV20-1	.	TRBJ2-1	CSAPNLNLASSYNEQFF	TGCAGTGCTCCGAACCTTAATCTAGCCTCCTCCTACAATGAGCAGTTCTTC
.	TRBV20-1	many	TRBJ2-6	CSARTVLSGANVLTF	TGCAGTGCTAGGACCGTACTCTCTGGGGCCAACGTCCTGACTTTC
TRBD1	TRBV9	.	TRBJ2-2	CASRGGFPNTGELFF	TGTGCCAGCAGAGGGGGCTTTCCGAACACCGGGGAGCTGTTTTTT
.	TRBV7-9	many	TRBJ1-1	CASSLIGAAFF	TGTGCCAGCAGCTTAATAGGTGCAGCTTTCTTT
.	TRBV7-9	many	TRBJ2-4	CASSLELAEQYF	TGTGCCAGCAGCTTAGAGCTTGCAGAACAGTACTTC
.	TRBV9	many	TRBJ2-7	CASSGTPGGGGGQYF	TGTGCCAGCAGCGGAACTCCAGGGGGCGGCGGGGGGCAGTACTTC
.	TRBV6-5	.	TRBJ2-4	CASSFDAKNIQYF	TGTGCCAGCAGTTTCGACGCCAAAAACATTCAGTACTTC
.	TRBV10-3	many	TRBJ1-1	CAISDQGNTEAFF	TGTGCCATCAGTGACCAGGGAAACACTGAAGCTTTCTTT
.	TRBV4-2	.	TRBJ2-5	CASSQGRIEETQYF	TGTGCCAGCAGCCAAGGGAGGATTGAAGAGACCCAGTACTTC
.	TRBV6-1	.	TRBJ2-2	CASSHGDATNTGELFF	TGTGCCAGCAGCCATGGGGACGCAACGAACACCGGGGAGCTGTTTTTT
.	TRBV7-7	.	TRBJ2-5	CASSLALDGETQYF	TGTGCTAGCAGCTTAGCTCTAGATGGGGAGACCCAGTACTTC
TRBD1	TRBV2	.	TRBJ2-7	CASRRGQGSYEQYF	TGTGCCAGTCGAAGGGGACAGGGTTCCTACGAGCAGTACTTC
TRBD1	TRBV12-3/TRBV12-4	few	TRBJ1-4	CASRVTGGGNEKLFF	TGTGCCAGCAGAGTTACAGGGGGCGGTAATGAAAAACTGTTTTTT
TRBD2	TRBV11-3	few	TRBJ2-7	CASSLSLAGKQLEQYF	TGTGCCAGCAGCTTATCCCTAGCGGGTAAGCAACTCGAGCAGTACTTC
.	TRBV10-3	few	TRBJ1-3	CAISSDGNTIYF	TGTGCCATCAGTTCGGACGGAAACACCATATATTTT
TRBD1	TRBV19	many	TRBJ1-5	CASSIGRGGAVQPQHF	TGTGCCAGTAGTATAGGTAGAGGGGGCGCGGTTCAGCCCCAGCATTTT
.	TRBV5-1	.	TRBJ2-1	CASSLAQTTYNEQFF	TGCGCCAGCAGCTTGGCACAGACTACTTACAATGAGCAGTTCTTC
TRBD2	TRBV7-2	many	TRBJ2-6	CASTMRGSGANVLTF	TGTGCCAGCACGATGCGGGGGTCTGGGGCCAACGTCCTGACTTTC